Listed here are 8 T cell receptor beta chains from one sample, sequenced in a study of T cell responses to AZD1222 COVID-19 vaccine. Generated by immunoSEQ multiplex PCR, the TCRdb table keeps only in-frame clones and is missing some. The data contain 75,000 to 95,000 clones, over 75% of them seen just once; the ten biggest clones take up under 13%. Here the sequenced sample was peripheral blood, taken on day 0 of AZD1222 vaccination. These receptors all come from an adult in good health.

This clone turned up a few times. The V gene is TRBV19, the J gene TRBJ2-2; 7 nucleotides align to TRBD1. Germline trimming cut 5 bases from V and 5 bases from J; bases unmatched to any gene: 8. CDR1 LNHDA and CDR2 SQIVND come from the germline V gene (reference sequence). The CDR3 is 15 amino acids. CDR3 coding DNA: TGTGCCAGTAGTTTCGGGACAGCGGATACCGGGGAGCTGTTTTTT. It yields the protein CASSFGTADTGELFF.

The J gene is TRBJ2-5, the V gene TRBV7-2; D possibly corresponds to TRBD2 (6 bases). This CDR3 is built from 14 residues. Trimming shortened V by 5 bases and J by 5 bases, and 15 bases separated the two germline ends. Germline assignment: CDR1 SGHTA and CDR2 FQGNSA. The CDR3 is CASSRGLSQETQYF. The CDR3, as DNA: TGTGCCAGCAGCCGGGGACTTTCCCAGGAGACCCAGTACTTC.

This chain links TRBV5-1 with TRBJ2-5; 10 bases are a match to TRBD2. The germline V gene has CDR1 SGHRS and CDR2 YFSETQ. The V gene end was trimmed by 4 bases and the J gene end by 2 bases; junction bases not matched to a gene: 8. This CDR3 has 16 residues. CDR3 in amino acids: CASSGAGLAAQETQYF. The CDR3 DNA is TGCGCCAGCAGCGGGGCCGGACTAGCGGCTCAAGAGACCCAGTACTTC.

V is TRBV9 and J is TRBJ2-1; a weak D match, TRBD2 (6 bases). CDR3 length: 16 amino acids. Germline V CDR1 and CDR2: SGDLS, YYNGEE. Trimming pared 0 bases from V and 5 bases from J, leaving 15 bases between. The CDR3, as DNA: TGTGCCAGCAGCGTAGGGGGACTGGCCCTGGACAATGAGCAGTTCTTC. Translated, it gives CASSVGGLALDNEQFF.

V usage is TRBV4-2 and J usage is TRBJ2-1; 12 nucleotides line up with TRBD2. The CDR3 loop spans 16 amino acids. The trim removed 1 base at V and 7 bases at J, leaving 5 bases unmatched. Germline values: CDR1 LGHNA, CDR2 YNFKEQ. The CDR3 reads CASSQGLAGGRNEQFF. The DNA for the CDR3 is TGTGCCAGCAGCCAAGGTCTAGCGGGAGGGAGGAATGAGCAGTTCTTC.

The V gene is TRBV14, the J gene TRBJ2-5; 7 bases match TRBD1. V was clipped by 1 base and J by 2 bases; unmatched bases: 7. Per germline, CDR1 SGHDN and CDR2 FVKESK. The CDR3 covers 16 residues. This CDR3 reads CASSQVSGQNQETQYF. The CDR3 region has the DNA TGTGCCAGCAGCCAAGTATCGGGACAGAATCAAGAGACCCAGTACTTC.

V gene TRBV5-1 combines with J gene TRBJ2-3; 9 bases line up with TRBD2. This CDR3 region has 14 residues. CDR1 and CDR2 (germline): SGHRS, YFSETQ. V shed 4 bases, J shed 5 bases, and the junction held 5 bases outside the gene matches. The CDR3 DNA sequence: TGCGCCAGCAGCCCTAGCGGGAATCAAGATACGCAGTATTTT. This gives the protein CASSPSGNQDTQYF.

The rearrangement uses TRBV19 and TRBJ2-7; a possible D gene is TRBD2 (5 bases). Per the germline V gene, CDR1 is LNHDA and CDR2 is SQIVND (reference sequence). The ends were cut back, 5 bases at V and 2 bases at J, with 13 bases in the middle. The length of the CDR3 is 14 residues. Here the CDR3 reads CASSLSGKPYEQYF. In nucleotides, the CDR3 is TGTGCCAGTAGTTTGAGCGGTAAACCCTACGAGCAGTACTTC. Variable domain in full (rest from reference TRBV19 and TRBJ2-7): DGGITQSPKYLFRKEGQNVTLSCEQNLNHDAMYWYRQDPGQGLRLIYYSQIVNDFQKGDIAEGYSVSREKKESFPLTVTSAQKNPTAFYLCASSLSGKPYEQYFGPGTRLTVT.